These 20 T cell receptor beta chains share one sample of origin, sequenced in a study of blood T cell repertoires in COVID-19. The repertoire was sequenced with immunoSEQ multiplex PCR; TCRdb's copy has only in-frame clones and lacks some. The data hold 200,000 to 250,000 clones, with about 84% observed a single time. Specimen: PBMCs or T cells enriched from blood (not recorded which). Every receptor here comes from a woman aged 45-65 years who had recovered from COVID-19.

The V call is TRBV19, the J call TRBJ2-7, with 10 bases identical to TRBD1. V shed 8 bases, J shed 2 bases, and the junction held 6 bases outside the gene matches. Germline lookup yields CDR1 LNHDA and CDR2 SQIVND (reference sequence). This CDR3 is 14 amino acids long. The CDR3 sequence: CASRLDRGAYEQYF. CDR3 nucleotide sequence: TGTGCCAGTCGCCTGGACAGGGGGGCCTACGAGCAGTACTTC.

The chain links TRBV28 to TRBJ2-5, with 8 positions matching TRBD2. CDR1 is MDHEN and CDR2 is SYDVKM in the germline V gene. The CDR3 spans 14 residues. V lost 3 bases to trimming and J lost 4 bases; unmatched junction nucleotides: 4. The CDR3 region has the DNA TGTGCCAGCAGTTTTAGCGGGGTCGGAGAGACCCAGTACTTC. Its translation is CASSFSGVGETQYF. Looking up the rest from reference TRBV28 and TRBJ2-5 gives the full variable domain: DVKVTQSSRYLVKRTGEKVFLECVQDMDHENMFWYRQDPGLGLRLIYFSYDVKMKEKGDIPEGYSVSREKKERFSLILESASTNQTSMYLCASSFSGVGETQYFGPGTRLLVL.

The chain has TRBV11-3 and TRBJ1-1, with TRBD1 identical over 8 bases. V trimming: 5 bases; J trimming: 1 base; junction bases outside the gene matches: 9. The CDR3 runs to 16 residues. CDR1 SGHNT and CDR2 YENEEA come from the germline V gene. The DNA for the CDR3 is TGTGCCAGCAGCCGTCCCTCGACAGGGGAGAACACTGAAGCTTTCTTT. As protein: CASSRPSTGENTEAFF. Complete variable domain (other parts from reference TRBV11-3 and TRBJ1-1): EAGVVQSPRYKIIEKKQPVAFWCNPISGHNTLYWYLQNLGQGPELLIRYENEEAVDDSQLPKDRFSAERLKGVDSTLKIQPAELGDSAVYLCASSRPSTGENTEAFFGQGTRLTVV.

The chain links TRBV2 to TRBJ2-5; D unresolved. Germline CDR1 and CDR2: SNHLY and FYNNEI. This CDR3 is built from 12 residues. The ends were cut back, 1 base at V and 4 bases at J, with 4 bases in the middle. Written as DNA, the CDR3 is TGTGCCAGCAGTGAAGGAGGAGAGACCCAGTACTTC. It encodes CASSEGGETQYF.

This chain connects TRBV15 to TRBJ2-2; 7 nucleotides line up with TRBD1. The germline V gene has CDR1 LNHNV and CDR2 YYDKDF (reference sequence). The CDR3 consists of 14 residues. The ends lost 3 bases at V and 5 bases at J; junction bases unmatched: 3. For the CDR3, the DNA is TGTGCCACCAGCAGGGGACAGATAACCGGGGAGCTGTTTTTT. Translation gives CATSRGQITGELFF.

The chain combines TRBV7-3 with TRBJ2-7, with D perhaps matching TRBD1 (5 bases). Germline V gives CDR1 SGHTA, CDR2 FQGTGA. The V gene lost 6 bases and the J gene lost 6 bases, with 21 bases spanning the gap. The CDR3 consists of 15 residues. The CDR3, as DNA: TGTGCCAGCAGACAACGGTGGCAGGGTCAACGCGAGCAGTACTTC. This translates into CASRQRWQGQREQYF.

The V call is TRBV4-1, the J call TRBJ1-2; D is ambiguous. Germline CDR1 MGHRA, CDR2 YSYEKL. Between the trimmed V and J ends, which lost 0 bases and 6 bases, there was a span of 8 bases. This CDR3 comprises 13 residues. CDR3 bases: TGCGCCAGCAGCCAAGACGGGTGGGATGGCTACACCTTC. The encoded protein is CASSQDGWDGYTF.

The V and J genes are TRBV3-1 (or the pseudogene TRBV3-2) and TRBJ2-1; 9 nucleotides match TRBD2. The CDR3 totals 13 residues. Germline V lookup: CDR1 LGHDT, CDR2 YNNKEL (reference sequence). J gave up 6 bases and V 6 bases, and 3 bases lay outside the gene matches. The CDR3 sequence: CASRRREGNEQFF. The CDR3 region has the DNA TGTGCCAGCAGAAGGCGGGAGGGCAATGAGCAGTTCTTC.

The chain joins TRBV4-3 to TRBJ2-3, with 7 bases aligning to TRBD2. Germline-derived CDR1 and CDR2 are LGHNA and YSLEER. The CDR3 contains 16 residues. Germline trimming cut 3 bases from V and 0 bases from J; bases unmatched to any gene: 6. CDR3: CASSQQAGPSTDTQYF. The CDR3 DNA sequence: TGCGCCAGCAGCCAGCAAGCGGGACCTAGCACAGATACGCAGTATTTT.

The chain employs TRBV6-2 or TRBV6-3 and TRBJ2-7; 10 bases line up with TRBD2. The CDR3 is made up of 17 amino acids. Germline CDR1 MNHEY, CDR2 SVGEGT. V shed 2 bases and J 3 bases; nucleotides not matched to a gene: 10. The CDR3 DNA sequence: TGTGCCAGCAGTTACGCCAGACGGACTAGCGGAGTCTACGAGCAGTACTTC. This translates into CASSYARRTSGVYEQYF.

This chain uses TRBV30 with TRBJ1-2, with 10 bases matching TRBD1. Losses at the gene ends were 2 bases for V and 8 bases for J; bases not matched to a gene: 11. CDR3 length equals 15 residues. The germline V gene encodes CDR1 GTSNPN and CDR2 SVGIG (reference sequence). CDR3 nucleotides: TGTGCCTGGAGTTCGGACTGGGGGACAGGGGACGGCTACACCTTC. It translates to CAWSSDWGTGDGYTF.

This clone was detected once. The chain joins TRBV3-1 (or the pseudogene TRBV3-2) to TRBJ1-6, with TRBD1 identical over 11 bases. CDR3 length: 16 residues. Germline loops: CDR1 LGHDT, CDR2 YNNKEL (reference sequence). V lost 5 bases and J lost 7; bases outside the gene matches: 7. CDR3: CASSFGTGGKNSPLHF. For the CDR3, the DNA is TGTGCCAGCAGCTTTGGGACAGGGGGGAAGAATTCACCCCTCCACTTT.

The CDR3 sequence is CASSYTGTGNTIYF. CDR3 sequence (DNA): TGTGCCAGCAGTTACACAGGGACCGGAAACACCATATATTTT. This chain connects TRBV28 to TRBJ1-3; tentative D call: TRBD1 (6 bases). Germline CDR1 and CDR2: MDHEN and SYDVKM. V was trimmed by 4 bases and J by 4 bases, leaving 11 bases between them. The CDR3 has 14 amino acids.

V usage is TRBV27 and J usage is TRBJ2-1; 8 bases line up with TRBD2. This CDR3 region has 16 residues. Trimming at V came to 4 bases and at J to 0 bases, leaving 5 bases not matched to a gene. Germline V gives CDR1 MNHEY, CDR2 SMNVEV (reference sequence). The chain's CDR3 is CASSSPGGASYNEQFF. The CDR3 nucleotides are TGTGCCAGCAGTTCCCCGGGGGGGGCCTCCTACAATGAGCAGTTCTTC.

This chain links TRBV9 with TRBJ1-1, with 8 bases fitting TRBD1. Per germline, CDR1 SGDLS and CDR2 YYNGEE. V lost 4 bases to trimming and J lost 5 bases; unmatched junction nucleotides: 10. There are 15 residues in the CDR3. This CDR3 is CASSSRMDRATEAFF. The DNA of the CDR3 is TGTGCCAGCAGCTCCCGCATGGACAGGGCTACTGAAGCTTTCTTT.

This clone appeared a single time. The chain employs TRBV5-1 and TRBJ2-7, with a possible D match to TRBD2 (6 bases). In germline, CDR1 is SGHRS, CDR2 YFSETQ. This CDR3 has 16 amino acids. Trimming left V 3 bases short and J 0 bases short, with 16 bases between. The CDR3 loop is CASSSMGLQPSYEQYF. DNA for the CDR3: TGCGCCAGCAGCTCCATGGGACTTCAACCCTCCTACGAGCAGTACTTC.

V is TRBV9 and J is TRBJ1-2, with D hard to call. The CDR3 has 15 amino acids. Germline CDR1 reads SGDLS; CDR2 reads YYNGEE. The V and J ends lost 4 bases and 5 bases respectively, with 18 bases between them. CDR3 region: CASSPEGSPKYGYTF. CDR3 nucleotides: TGTGCCAGCAGCCCCGAGGGCAGTCCCAAATATGGCTACACCTTC.

The sample holds one count of this clone. The chain links TRBV6-5 to TRBJ2-7; D might be TRBD2 (5 bases). Germline values: CDR1 MNHEY, CDR2 SVGAGI. Trimming left V 0 bases short and J 2 bases short, with 8 bases between. The length of the CDR3 is 14 residues. CDR3 sequence (DNA): TGTGCCAGCAGTTACTCTTGGGAGCCCTACGAGCAGTACTTC. Amino acids: CASSYSWEPYEQYF.

This chain joins TRBV18 and TRBJ2-1; TRBD2 matches at 11 bases. The CDR3 has 15 residues. The junction had 6 bases not matched to a gene; V was cut back by 0 bases and J by 11 bases. Germline CDR1 is KGHSH and CDR2 is LQKENI. CDR3 sequence reads: CASSPPTSGVLQQFF. The DNA of the CDR3 is TGTGCCAGCTCACCACCGACTAGCGGGGTCTTACAGCAGTTCTTC. The full variable domain, rest sourced from reference TRBV18 and TRBJ2-1, is NAGVMQNPRHLVRRRGQEARLRCSPMKGHSHVYWYRQLPEEGLKFMVYLQKENIIDESGMPKERFSAEFPKEGPSILRIQQVVRGDSAAYFCASSPPTSGVLQQFFGPGTRLTVL.

The chain is built from TRBV13 and TRBJ1-4, with TRBD1 as a possible D gene (5 bases). CDR1 is PRHDT, CDR2 FYEKMQ, per germline (reference sequence). Trimming stripped 4 bases from V and 5 bases from J, with 17 bases between. This CDR3 has 16 residues. The CDR3 nucleotides read TGTGCCAGCAGCTCCCGTATGACAGATGCAAATGAAAAACTGTTTTTT. Translated: CASSSRMTDANEKLFF.